This entry lists 6 T cell receptor beta chains sequenced from one sample in a study of Ad26.COV2.S vaccination and SARS-CoV-2 variants. Described treatment: about 20 received Ad26.COV2.S at low or high dose, single or two shots; roughly five received placebo; per-sample allocation not given. Day 63 after the first injection of vaccine or placebo was the sampling time. Generated by immunoSEQ multiplex PCR, the TCRdb table keeps only in-frame clones and is missing some. The repertoire holds under 550,000 clones, with approximately 88% as singletons. The input for sequencing was peripheral blood, taken in a trial of Ad26.COV2.S vaccine versus placebo. The source is a person between 18 and 65 years old who received the Ad26.COV2.S COVID-19 vaccine or a placebo.

In its sample, this clone was seen once. The chain carries TRBV15 and TRBJ2-7; D call uncertain. Germline-derived CDR1 and CDR2 are LNHNV and YYDKDF (reference sequence). There are 14 residues in the CDR3. Trimming took 0 bases from V and 3 from J, leaving 9 bases between them. The CDR3 loop reads CATSRDRTDYEQYF. Written as DNA, the CDR3 is TGTGCCACCAGCAGAGACCGCACAGACTACGAGCAGTACTTC.

CDR3 bases: TGTGCCAGCAGTTACGGGCTAGCGGGGGTATACAATGAGCAGTTCTTC. Translated, it gives CASSYGLAGVYNEQFF. This sequence joins TRBV6-2 or TRBV6-3 and TRBJ2-1, with 10 bases matching TRBD2. Germline values: CDR1 MNHEY, CDR2 SVGEGT. V lost 2 bases, J lost 4 bases, and 5 bases stayed unmatched. This CDR3 is built from 16 residues.

The chain uses TRBV5-1 and TRBJ2-2, with 7 bases identical to TRBD1. Germline V CDR1 and CDR2: SGHRS, YFSETQ. The CDR3 runs to 16 residues. J gave up 1 base and V 3 bases, and 6 bases lay outside the gene matches. The CDR3 nucleotides read TGCGCCAGCAGCTACACGGGACAGAGGAACACCGGGGAGCTGTTTTTT. Protein sequence: CASSYTGQRNTGELFF.

The chain is built from TRBV6-5 and TRBJ2-3; D gene uncertain. Germline V gives CDR1 MNHEY, CDR2 SVGAGI. The CDR3 contains 15 residues. V was pared by 0 bases and J by 2 bases, with 9 bases between. The CDR3 DNA sequence: TGTGCCAGCAGTTACTCGCACACGACCACAGATACGCAGTATTTT. Translated, it gives CASSYSHTTTDTQYF.

The rearrangement uses TRBV6-5 and TRBJ1-5, with 11 positions matching TRBD1. The CDR3 is made up of 15 amino acids. Losses at the gene ends were 6 bases for V and 4 bases for J; bases not matched to a gene: 5. Germline CDR1 reads MNHEY; CDR2 reads SVGAGI. CDR3 DNA sequence: TGTGCCAGCAGCAGGGGACAGGGGGTGAATCAGCCCCAGCATTTT. Protein product: CASSRGQGVNQPQHF.

In its sample, this clone was seen a few times. V is TRBV6-1 and J is TRBJ1-3; a weak D match, TRBD1 (6 bases). This CDR3 region has 14 residues. Trimming took 9 bases from V and 3 from J, leaving 15 bases between them. From germline, CDR1 is MNHNS and CDR2 SASEGT. The CDR3 sequence is CASSTRGFGNTIYF. The CDR3 DNA reads TGTGCCAGTTCTACCAGGGGTTTTGGAAACACCATATATTTT.